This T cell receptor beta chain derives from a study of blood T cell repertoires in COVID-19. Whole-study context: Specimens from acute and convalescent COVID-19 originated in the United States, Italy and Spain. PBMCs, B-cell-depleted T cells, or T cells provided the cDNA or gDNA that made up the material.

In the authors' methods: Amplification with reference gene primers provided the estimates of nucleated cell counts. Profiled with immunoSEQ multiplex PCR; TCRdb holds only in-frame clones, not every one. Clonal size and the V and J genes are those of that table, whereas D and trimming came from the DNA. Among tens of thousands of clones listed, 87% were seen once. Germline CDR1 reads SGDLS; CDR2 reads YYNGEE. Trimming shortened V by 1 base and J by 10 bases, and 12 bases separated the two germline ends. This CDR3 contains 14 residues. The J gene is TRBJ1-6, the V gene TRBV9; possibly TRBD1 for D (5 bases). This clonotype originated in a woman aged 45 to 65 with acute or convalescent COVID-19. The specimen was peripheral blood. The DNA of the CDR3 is TGTGCCAGCAGCGTACAGGGATCTGGGTCACCCCTCCACTTT. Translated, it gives CASSVQGSGSPLHF.